This TCR beta chain was recorded in a study of CD8 T cells in ankylosing spondylitis. Whole-study findings and limits: Disease-associated clones were CD8+ and fairly uncommon in peripheral blood.

Germline V gene data show CDR1 as LNHDA and CDR2 as SQIVND (reference sequence). V lost 3 bases to trimming and J lost 6 bases, with 9 bases between them. The CDR3 has 13 amino acids. This clonotype has only a few counts. Its cognate antigen is unknown. By quantitative 5'-RACE with molecular barcodes, the TCR beta libraries were made. TCRdb re-called the 5' RACE reads through MiXCR, storing one row per CDR3 protein. The sample shows under 130,000 distinct CDR3 sequences, 24% of them seen only once. The sample taken for sequencing was synovial fluid, either unsorted or a sorted T cell fraction (not recorded which). This clonotype originated in a male donor with ankylosing spondylitis. This chain joins TRBV19 and TRBJ2-1, with a possible D match to TRBD2 (6 bases). CDR3: CASSIGTLNEQFF. DNA for the CDR3: TGTGCCAGTAGTATTGGGACTCTCAATGAGCAGTTCTTC.